Following are 19 T cell receptor beta chains from one sample sequenced in a study of prognosis after radiotherapy for stage I lung cancer. From genomic DNA, two-round multiplex PCR was used to amplify TCR beta CDR3. Gene-specific TRBV and TRBJ primers were used in PCR round one. Via MiXCR, TCRdb re-called the multiplex PCR reads, giving one row per CDR3 protein. The sample contains tens of thousands of distinct CDR3 sequences, around 24% of which appear only once. The sample here was PBMCs, taken before or after stereotactic body radiation therapy (not recorded which). These receptors were collected from a donor of 50 years or more with non-small cell lung cancer.

This clonotype was detected ten times or more. The chain has TRBV18 and TRBJ2-1, with 8 nucleotides matching TRBD2. This CDR3 contains 15 residues. From germline, CDR1 is KGHSH and CDR2 LQKENI. The V gene end was trimmed by 3 bases and the J gene end by 5 bases; junction bases not matched to a gene: 6. Here the CDR3 DNA reads TGTGCCAGCTCACCTAATCGGGGGGGCCACAATGAGCAGTTCTTC. The encoded protein is CASSPNRGGHNEQFF.

This clonotype was counted many times. The chain combines TRBV7-3 with TRBJ2-5; 7 bases are a match to TRBD1. This CDR3 has 15 amino acids. J was trimmed by 2 bases and V by 5 bases; bases with no gene match: 8. Per germline, CDR1 SGHTA and CDR2 FQGTGA. The CDR3 DNA follows: TGTGCCAGCAGCCAGGGGGACCACAATCAAGAGACCCAGTACTTC. Amino acids: CASSQGDHNQETQYF.

On this clonotype itself: A much larger clone lies a single base off, so this may be a read error. V and J are TRBV5-8 and TRBJ2-2; no reliable D call. This CDR3 is built from 17 residues. The V gene lost 4 bases and the J gene lost 3 bases, with 19 bases spanning the gap. Germline CDR1 reads SGHTS; CDR2 reads YDEGEE. The CDR3 is CASSGGTVLFDTGELFF. The CDR3, as DNA: TGTGCCAGCAGCGGCGGTACAGTGCTTTTTGACACCGGGGAGCTGTTTTTT. Using reference TRBV5-8 and TRBJ2-2 for the parts outside the CDR3, the full variable domain is EAGVTQSPTHLIKTRGQQATLRCSPISGHTSVYWYQQALGLGLQFLLWYDEGEERNRGNFPPRFSGRQFPNYSSELNVNALELEDSALYLCASSGGTVLFDTGELFFGEGSRLTVL.

This clonotype was seen at least ten times. The chain has TRBV7-9 and TRBJ2-3; D is possibly TRBD2 (6 bases). Trimming took off 6 bases at V and 6 bases at J, with 13 bases between the two ends. CDR1 and CDR2 (germline): SEHNR, FQNEAQ (reference sequence). The CDR3 spans 13 residues. The CDR3 loop reads CASRTGLDDTQYF. The CDR3 DNA follows: TGTGCCAGCAGAACGGGACTCGACGATACGCAGTATTTT.

This clonotype occurred many times. The rearrangement uses TRBV27 and TRBJ2-5; 8 bases line up with TRBD2. Trimming removed 5 bases from V and 2 bases from J; junction bases left unmatched: 7. Germline V CDR1 and CDR2: MNHEY, SMNVEV (reference sequence). The CDR3 contains 15 residues. The CDR3 bases are TGTGCCAGCAGTACGCGGACTAGCCCGCAAGAGACCCAGTACTTC. This codes for CASSTRTSPQETQYF.

Details on this clonotype: This is likely an artifact of a read error, given a far larger clone one base away. The genes are TRBV6-2 or TRBV6-3 and TRBJ1-5; D is undetermined. V lost 11 bases and J lost 6, with 14 bases in between. From germline, CDR1 is MNHEY and CDR2 SVGEGT. The CDR3 contains 12 residues. The CDR3 coding sequence is TGTGCCTCCCGGGGTATCAGTCAGCCCCAGCATTTT. Amino acid sequence: CASRGISQPQHF.

This clonotype was seen ten or more times. The genes are TRBV7-3 and TRBJ2-2; tentatively, D is TRBD1 (6 bases). CDR1 SGHTA and CDR2 FQGTGA come from the germline V gene. V was clipped by 0 bases and J by 5 bases, with 10 bases between them. The CDR3 is 15 residues long. The DNA of the CDR3 is TGTGCCAGCAGCTTAACGGGGGCAGGGACCGGGGAGCTGTTTTTT. It translates to CASSLTGAGTGELFF.

This clonotype was observed at least ten times. DNA of the CDR3: TGTGCCAGCAGCCGGGGACTAGCGGGGACCTACGAGCAGTACTTC. As protein: CASSRGLAGTYEQYF. The chain links TRBV3-1 to TRBJ2-7; 13 positions agree with TRBD2. Trimming took 4 bases from V and 2 from J; bases not matched to a gene: 2. The CDR3 runs 15 residues. Germline CDR1 reads LGHDT; CDR2 reads YNNKEL (reference sequence).

This clonotype was seen repeatedly, ten times or more. The chain is built from TRBV3-1 and TRBJ2-5; D is undetermined. The CDR3 has 11 amino acids. Germline CDR1 is LGHDT and CDR2 is YNNKEL (reference sequence). The V end was cut by 2 bases, the J end by 7 bases, with 5 bases between. CDR3 coding DNA: TGTGCCAGCAGCCAATGGGGGACCCAGTACTTC. This sequence encodes CASSQWGTQYF.

This clonotype was seen repeatedly, ten times or more. This chain links TRBV20-1 with TRBJ2-7; D is perhaps TRBD2 (6 bases). Trimming stripped 5 bases from V and 0 bases from J, with 20 bases between. CDR3 size: 16 residues. Germline CDR1 DFQATT, CDR2 SNEGSKA (reference sequence). The CDR3: CSAPGGAGDYSYEQYF. CDR3 in DNA: TGCAGTGCTCCCGGGGGTGCAGGTGATTACTCCTACGAGCAGTACTTC.

This clonotype was counted at least ten times. The chain links TRBV7-9 to TRBJ2-1; D gene unclear. Germline assignment: CDR1 SEHNR and CDR2 FQNEAQ (reference sequence). V was clipped by 4 bases and J by 9 bases, with 7 bases between them. CDR3 size: 11 residues. The CDR3 DNA reads TGTGCCAGCAGCTCAGCGAGTGAGCAGTTCTTC. It codes for CASSSASEQFF. Based on the CDR3 plus reference TRBV7-9 and TRBJ2-1, the full variable domain is DTGVSQNPRHKITKRGQNVTFRCDPISEHNRLYWYRQTLGQGPEFLTYFQNEAQLEKSRLLSDRFSAERPKGSFSTLEIQRTEQGDSAMYLCASSSASEQFFGPGTRLTVL.

V usage is TRBV27 and J usage is TRBJ1-6, with D perhaps matching TRBD1 (5 bases). Between the trimmed V and J ends, which lost 5 bases and 11 bases, there was a span of 19 bases. CDR1 is MNHEY, CDR2 SMNVEV, per germline (reference sequence). The CDR3 is 15 residues long. The CDR3 DNA sequence: TGTGCCAGCAGTCCCTCCCCGCGCGGACACCCACCCCTCCACTTT. Its translation is CASSPSPRGHPPLHF.

Comment on this clonotype: A much bigger clone sits one base away, suggesting this may be a read error. The V and J genes are TRBV6-2 or TRBV6-3 and TRBJ1-1, with D uncertain. V lost 5 bases and J lost 0, with 13 bases in between. Per the germline V gene, CDR1 is MNHEY and CDR2 is SVGEGT. The CDR3 spans 15 residues. The DNA for the CDR3 is TGTGCCAGCAGTCACTATACAGATATGAACACTGAAGCTTTCTTT. It translates to CASSHYTDMNTEAFF.

The genes are TRBV28 and TRBJ1-5; D unclear. The V gene lost 6 bases and the J gene lost 9 bases, with 15 bases spanning the gap. Germline V gene lookup returns CDR1 MDHEN and CDR2 SYDVKM. CDR3 length equals 13 residues. The CDR3: CASSPQSARPQHF. The CDR3 DNA follows: TGTGCCAGCAGCCCTCAATCTGCTCGGCCCCAGCATTTT. The variable domain in full, completed from reference TRBV28 and TRBJ1-5, reads DVKVTQSSRYLVKRTGEKVFLECVQDMDHENMFWYRQDPGLGLRLIYFSYDVKMKEKGDIPEGYSVSREKKERFSLILESASTNQTSMYLCASSPQSARPQHFGDGTRLSIL.

Turning to this clonotype: A far larger clone is only one base removed, so a read error is likely. The chain links TRBV6-1 to TRBJ2-1, with a tentative D call TRBD2 (5 bases). CDR1 is MNHNS, CDR2 SASEGT, per germline. This CDR3 is built from 16 residues. Trimming left V 7 bases short and J 9 bases short, with 25 bases between. CDR3: CASNSPLTAVPIEQFF. The CDR3 bases are TGTGCCAGCAATTCCCCCCTAACAGCGGTGCCTATTGAGCAGTTCTTC.

This clonotype was counted at least ten times. The chain joins TRBV7-8 to TRBJ2-3; 14 positions match TRBD2. This CDR3 has 16 residues. Germline trimming cut 5 bases from V and 4 bases from J; bases unmatched to any gene: 5. Germline-derived CDR1 and CDR2 are SGHVS and FQNEAQ. CDR3 DNA sequence: TGTGCCAGCAGCCCGGGACTAGCGGGAGTTCCAGATACGCAGTATTTT. Residues: CASSPGLAGVPDTQYF.

This chain connects TRBV20-1 to TRBJ2-2, with 8 bases fitting TRBD2. The CDR3 runs to 16 residues. V shed 3 bases, J shed 6 bases, and the junction held 12 bases outside the gene matches. CDR1 is DFQATT, CDR2 SNEGSKA, per germline (reference sequence). The CDR3 reads CSASAPGGGFAGELFF. In DNA form, the CDR3 reads TGCAGTGCTAGCGCCCCGGGGGGGGGTTTCGCCGGGGAGCTGTTTTTT.

This clonotype has at least ten counts. The rearrangement uses TRBV14 and TRBJ2-3; maybe TRBD2 (5 bases). Trimming took 1 base from V and 7 from J, leaving 15 bases between them. The V gene's germline CDR1 is SGHDN and CDR2 FVKESK. CDR3 length: 15 amino acids. CDR3 bases: TGTGCCAGCAGCCAAGTTGGCGCTAGCAAAAATACGCAGTATTTT. It translates to CASSQVGASKNTQYF.

About this clonotype itself: A much larger clone differs by one base, so this may be a read error. The J gene is TRBJ2-6, the V gene TRBV6-9, with TRBD2 matching over 8 bases. This CDR3 spans 18 amino acids. CDR1 is MNHGY, CDR2 SVAAGI, per germline. For the CDR3, the DNA is TGTGCCAGCAGTTACTCCGGGACTAGTGGGGCCGGGGACAACGTCCTGACTTTC. It codes for CASSYSGTSGAGDNVLTF.